The next 30 T cell receptor beta chains were all read from a single sample in a study of cytomegalovirus exposure and HLA in healthy donors. The PCR ran on 60 Vbeta and 13 Jbeta primers. Generated by immunoSEQ multiplex PCR, the TCRdb table keeps only in-frame clones and is missing some. The data hold 99,000 or so clones, with approximately 80% observed a single time. The sample taken for sequencing was PBMCs. All receptors come from a female donor in good health and CMV-seropositive.

The CDR3 spells CASSELGGSYQPQHF. In DNA form, the CDR3 reads TGTGCCAGCAGTGAATTGGGGGGTTCGTATCAGCCCCAGCATTTT. The genes are TRBV6-1 and TRBJ1-5, with D perhaps TRBD1 (5 bases). The CDR3 sequence is 15 residues long. From germline, CDR1 is MNHNS and CDR2 SASEGT. V shed 2 bases and J shed 5 bases, with 13 bases lying between them.

This clone was seen a handful of times. The CDR3 DNA reads TGTGCCACCAGCAGGGGAGGAGGCTACAATGAGCAGTTCTTC. Translation: CATSRGGGYNEQFF. The chain is built from TRBV15 and TRBJ2-1; D is perhaps TRBD2 (6 bases). The CDR3 runs to 14 residues. The V end was cut by 3 bases, the J end by 3 bases, with 9 bases between. The germline gives CDR1 LNHNV, CDR2 YYDKDF (reference sequence).

The chain links TRBV4-1 to TRBJ1-4; the match to TRBD1 covers 9 bases. V lost 1 base and J lost 5; bases outside the gene matches: 5. This CDR3 comprises 16 residues. Germline assignment: CDR1 MGHRA and CDR2 YSYEKL. The CDR3, as DNA: TGCGCCAGCAGCCAAGGGATGGGACAGGGAAATGAAAAACTGTTTTTT. Its translation: CASSQGMGQGNEKLFF.

V gene TRBV5-4 combines with J gene TRBJ2-7; 14 nucleotides agree with TRBD2. CDR1 is SGHNT, CDR2 YYREEE, per germline (reference sequence). Trimming cost V 3 bases and J 5 bases; bases outside gene matches: 7. This CDR3 region has 16 residues. This CDR3 is CASSSKTSGRAHEQYF. For the CDR3, the DNA is TGTGCCAGCAGCTCGAAGACTAGCGGGAGGGCCCACGAGCAGTACTTC. Together with reference TRBV5-4 and TRBJ2-7, the CDR3 gives the full variable domain: ETGVTQSPTHLIKTRGQQVTLRCSSQSGHNTVSWYQQALGQGPQFIFQYYREEENGRGNFPPRFSGLQFPNYSSELNVNALELDDSALYLCASSSKTSGRAHEQYFGPGTRLTVT.

This clone occurred once. J is TRBJ1-5 and V is TRBV28, with TRBD1 matching over 9 bases. Per germline, CDR1 MDHEN and CDR2 SYDVKM. Trimming cost V 5 bases and J 5 bases; bases outside gene matches: 10. The CDR3 has 16 amino acids. The CDR3 DNA sequence: TGTGCCAGCAGTCCCCTTCTAACAGGGGGCTATCAGCCCCAGCATTTT. Amino acids: CASSPLLTGGYQPQHF.

The V call is TRBV2, the J call TRBJ1-1; D might be TRBD1 (5 bases). The CDR3 extends over 14 amino acids. The germline V and J ends were trimmed by 6 bases and 4 bases, with 15 bases remaining between them. Germline CDR1 SNHLY, CDR2 FYNNEI. The CDR3 bases are TGTGCCAGCAGGTTGGACGGGGGGGGCACTGAAGCTTTCTTT. This codes for CASRLDGGGTEAFF.

The chain combines TRBV10-3 with TRBJ1-4; the D is unclear. CDR1 is ENHRY, CDR2 SYGVKD, per germline. V was pared by 3 bases and J by 7 bases, with 27 bases between. The CDR3 runs 19 residues. The CDR3 sequence: CAISEGRPTGLGLVEKLFF. CDR3 bases: TGTGCCATCAGTGAAGGACGCCCAACGGGATTGGGTTTGGTTGAAAAACTGTTTTTT.

V and J are TRBV2 and TRBJ1-1; a possible D gene is TRBD1 (6 bases). The germline V and J ends were trimmed by 5 bases and 0 bases, with 10 bases remaining between them. The CDR3 spans 14 residues. Germline CDR1 SNHLY, CDR2 FYNNEI. The CDR3 bases are TGTGCCAGCAGTAGACAGGCATTGAACACTGAAGCTTTCTTT. Translated, it gives CASSRQALNTEAFF.

The chain couples TRBV29-1 to TRBJ1-2, with 9 bases fitting TRBD1. The germline V gene encodes CDR1 SQVTM and CDR2 ANQGSEA. The CDR3 length is 11 residues. V was pared by 6 bases and J by 8 bases, with 4 bases of the junction left unmatched. CDR3 sequence: CSVRDRDGYTF. The DNA for the CDR3 is TGCAGCGTAAGGGACAGGGACGGCTACACCTTC.

This sequence joins TRBV7-3 and TRBJ2-7; D perhaps matches TRBD1 (6 bases). V lost 5 bases, J lost 0 bases, and 11 bases lay in between. The CDR3 length is 14 residues. Per the germline V gene, CDR1 is SGHTA and CDR2 is FQGTGA. The CDR3 reads CASSPTGSSYEQYF. CDR3 nucleotide sequence: TGTGCCAGCAGCCCCACAGGGAGCTCCTACGAGCAGTACTTC.

The V and J genes are TRBV9 and TRBJ2-7, with D perhaps matching TRBD1 (5 bases). The CDR3 length is 16 residues. Germline CDR1 SGDLS, CDR2 YYNGEE. Trimming cost V 0 bases and J 4 bases, with 17 bases left between them. CDR3 DNA sequence: TGTGCCAGCAGCGTAGGGAGTGGGCAGGGTAGGTACGAGCAGTACTTC. Its protein product is CASSVGSGQGRYEQYF.

This clone was recorded once. The chain combines TRBV4-1 with TRBJ1-2; 9 bases are a match to TRBD1. The CDR3 length is 13 residues. V lost 4 bases to trimming and J lost 7 bases; unmatched junction nucleotides: 4. CDR1 MGHRA and CDR2 YSYEKL come from the germline V gene. CDR3: CASSPDRGGGYTF. In DNA form, the CDR3 reads TGCGCCAGCAGCCCCGACAGGGGGGGTGGCTACACCTTC.

This chain connects TRBV4-1 to TRBJ1-2, with 12 nucleotides matching TRBD1. The CDR3 contains 16 residues. Germline CDR1 and CDR2: MGHRA and YSYEKL. V was clipped by 4 bases and J by 8 bases; unmatched bases: 11. CDR3 loop: CASSRNTGTGGGGYTF. The CDR3 DNA is TGCGCCAGCAGCCGCAATACCGGGACAGGGGGCGGGGGCTACACCTTC.

Points on this clone: In the same sample, other DNA sequences code for this CDR3. This chain uses TRBV18 with TRBJ1-4; 7 bases are shared with TRBD1. This CDR3 is built from 16 residues. Germline assignment: CDR1 KGHSH and CDR2 LQKENI. With V trimmed by 2 bases and J by 0 bases, 3 bases remained unmatched. The CDR3 nucleotides are TGTGCCAGCTCACCAAGCCAGGGGGCAACTAATGAAAAACTGTTTTTT. This sequence encodes CASSPSQGATNEKLFF. The full variable domain, rest sourced from reference TRBV18 and TRBJ1-4, is NAGVMQNPRHLVRRRGQEARLRCSPMKGHSHVYWYRQLPEEGLKFMVYLQKENIIDESGMPKERFSAEFPKEGPSILRIQQVVRGDSAAYFCASSPSQGATNEKLFFGSGTQLSVL.

This chain connects TRBV5-4 to TRBJ1-2; the match to TRBD1 covers 8 bases. Germline loops: CDR1 SGHNT, CDR2 YYREEE (reference sequence). J lost 4 bases, V lost 3 bases, and 8 bases had no gene match. The CDR3 is made up of 15 amino acids. The CDR3: CASSSGTGGLYGYTF. In DNA form, the CDR3 reads TGTGCCAGCAGCTCCGGTACAGGGGGTCTCTATGGCTACACCTTC.

This rearrangement joins TRBV19 to TRBJ2-2; 9 bases align to TRBD2. The CDR3 has 15 amino acids. After removal of 3 bases from V and 4 bases from J, the junction contained 3 bases not matched to a gene. The germline V gene encodes CDR1 LNHDA and CDR2 SQIVND (reference sequence). This CDR3 reads CASSISGGSTGELFF. CDR3 DNA: TGTGCCAGTAGTATTAGCGGGGGATCCACCGGGGAGCTGTTTTTT.

The rearrangement joins TRBV19 to TRBJ1-4; 11 positions agree with TRBD1. CDR3 size: 16 residues. Looked up from germline, CDR1 is LNHDA and CDR2 is SQIVND (reference sequence). Trimming took 7 bases from V and 4 from J; bases not matched to a gene: 8. CDR3 protein: CASTPDRGQGNEKLFF. CDR3 sequence (DNA): TGTGCCAGTACCCCGGACAGGGGGCAGGGTAATGAAAAACTGTTTTTT. The full variable domain, in which reference TRBV19 and TRBJ1-4 provide the parts outside the CDR3, is DGGITQSPKYLFRKEGQNVTLSCEQNLNHDAMYWYRQDPGQGLRLIYYSQIVNDFQKGDIAEGYSVSREKKESFPLTVTSAQKNPTAFYLCASTPDRGQGNEKLFFGSGTQLSVL.

Comment on this clone: This specimen includes other DNA sequences encoding the same CDR3. CDR3 amino acids: CASSYSPGGVTEAFF. DNA of the CDR3: TGTGCCAGCAGTTACTCGCCCGGGGGAGTCACTGAAGCTTTCTTT. V is TRBV6-5 and J is TRBJ1-1; D is perhaps TRBD1 (5 bases). Germline CDR1 MNHEY, CDR2 SVGAGI. The CDR3 is 15 residues long. Trimming took off 0 bases at V and 4 bases at J, with 12 bases between the two ends.

The CDR3 DNA is TGTGCCAGCAGCCACCCCGAGGACAGGGGGGGGAATGAGCAGTTCTTC. This gives the protein CASSHPEDRGGNEQFF. This rearrangement joins TRBV11-2 to TRBJ2-1, with 10 nucleotides matching TRBD1. Germline assignment: CDR1 SGHAT and CDR2 FQNNGV. The CDR3 consists of 16 residues. J lost 7 bases, V lost 5 bases, and 11 bases had no gene match.

This rearrangement joins TRBV5-1 to TRBJ1-1; 10 nucleotides match TRBD1. Germline trimming cut 0 bases from V and 4 bases from J; bases unmatched to any gene: 3. CDR1 SGHRS and CDR2 YFSETQ come from the germline V gene. This CDR3 spans 15 amino acids. The CDR3 spells CASSLDGDRGTEAFF. DNA of the CDR3: TGCGCCAGCAGCTTGGACGGGGACAGGGGCACTGAAGCTTTCTTT.

V gene TRBV7-9 combines with J gene TRBJ1-1, with a possible D match to TRBD1 (5 bases). CDR3 size: 14 residues. CDR1 and CDR2 from the germline V gene are SEHNR and FQNEAQ (reference sequence). V was clipped by 5 bases and J by 0 bases, with 10 bases between them. The CDR3 nucleotides read TGTGCCAGCAGCGGCGGGACGGTGAACACTGAAGCTTTCTTT. It encodes CASSGGTVNTEAFF.

The chain combines TRBV2 with TRBJ1-1; 7 positions agree with TRBD1. J was trimmed by 1 base and V by 4 bases; bases with no gene match: 0. Germline lookup yields CDR1 SNHLY and CDR2 FYNNEI. This CDR3 has 13 residues. As DNA, the CDR3 is TGTGCCAGCAGTGGACAGGGGAACACTGAAGCTTTCTTT. Encoded protein: CASSGQGNTEAFF. The whole variable domain, remainder taken from reference TRBV2 and TRBJ1-1, is EPEVTQTPSHQVTQMGQEVILRCVPISNHLYFYWYRQILGQKVEFLVSFYNNEISEKSEIFDDQFSVERPDGSNFTLKIRSTKLEDSAMYFCASSGQGNTEAFFGQGTRLTVV.

V gene TRBV5-1 combines with J gene TRBJ2-7; D is ambiguous. CDR3 length equals 12 residues. The germline V gene encodes CDR1 SGHRS and CDR2 YFSETQ. Trimming took 0 bases from V and 4 from J, leaving 5 bases between them. CDR3 DNA sequence: TGCGCCAGCAGCTTGGGAGATTACGAGCAGTACTTC. Translating gives CASSLGDYEQYF.

This clone was observed a single time. The V and J genes are TRBV18 and TRBJ1-1; D not certain. The V gene lost 3 bases and the J gene lost 0 bases, with 8 bases spanning the gap. Germline CDR1 KGHSH, CDR2 LQKENI. This CDR3 comprises 14 residues. CDR3 DNA sequence: TGTGCCAGCTCACCGGGCCGGTTGAACACTGAAGCTTTCTTT. Its protein is CASSPGRLNTEAFF.

This chain links TRBV9 with TRBJ2-3, with a tentative D call TRBD1 (5 bases). The germline V gene has CDR1 SGDLS and CDR2 YYNGEE. V was trimmed by 4 bases and J by 7 bases, leaving 16 bases between them. This CDR3 has 14 amino acids. CDR3: CASSTTDDGYTQYF. The CDR3 DNA reads TGTGCCAGCAGCACGACAGATGATGGGTATACGCAGTATTTT.

The chain joins TRBV6-5 to TRBJ1-2; D possibly corresponds to TRBD1 (5 bases). Trimming took off 4 bases at V and 2 bases at J, with 8 bases between the two ends. The V gene's germline CDR1 is MNHEY and CDR2 SVGAGI. There are 13 residues in the CDR3. The chain's CDR3 is CASSFAGNYGYTF. In DNA, the CDR3 is TGTGCCAGCAGTTTCGCAGGGAACTATGGCTACACCTTC.

The chain couples TRBV2 to TRBJ2-7, with 7 positions matching TRBD1. V lost 8 bases to trimming and J lost 3 bases; unmatched junction nucleotides: 4. CDR1 is SNHLY, CDR2 FYNNEI, per germline. There are 12 residues in the CDR3. CDR3 region: CASRDRLYEQYF. CDR3 DNA: TGTGCCAGCCGGGACAGACTCTACGAGCAGTACTTC.

This chain links TRBV19 with TRBJ2-2; 9 bases map to TRBD2. Unmatched junction bases numbered 8, after V lost 3 bases and J lost 6 bases. CDR3 length: 16 amino acids. The germline CDR1 and CDR2 sequences are LNHDA and SQIVND (reference sequence). The CDR3 spells CASSIRGGRAAGELFF. CDR3 sequence (DNA): TGTGCCAGTAGTATTCGGGGCGGGAGGGCCGCCGGGGAGCTGTTTTTT.

The V call is TRBV7-6, the J call TRBJ1-4; weak D call: TRBD1 (6 bases). The length of the CDR3 is 18 residues. Trimming shortened V by 2 bases and J by 0 bases, and 16 bases separated the two germline ends. Germline V CDR1 and CDR2: SGHVS, FNYEAQ. The CDR3 reads CASSLWGGAPATNEKLFF. DNA of the CDR3: TGTGCCAGCAGCTTATGGGGGGGGGCCCCAGCAACTAATGAAAAACTGTTTTTT.

V and J are TRBV5-1 and TRBJ1-2; TRBD1 might be the D (6 bases). Trimming stripped 5 bases from V and 8 bases from J, with 19 bases between. Germline V gene sequence: CDR1 SGHRS, CDR2 YFSETQ. The CDR3 spans 14 residues. The CDR3 sequence is CASRTEGENRGYTF. The CDR3 nucleotides are TGCGCCAGCAGAACAGAGGGGGAGAATAGGGGCTACACCTTC.